This T cell receptor beta chain was sequenced for a study of T cell responses to AZD1222 COVID-19 vaccine. Whole-study results and caveats: Repertoires were collected only later (after the peak T cell response had occurred). The sample set comprised mostly white British donors with more females, and clonal diversity was possibly underestimated. Recipients of AZD1222 seropositive at baseline numbered only 5 to 7.

A word on this clone: Antigen specificity is unknown.

The length of the CDR3 is 15 residues. Profiled with immunoSEQ multiplex PCR; TCRdb holds only in-frame clones, not every one. The sample shows about 150,000 clones, roughly nine tenths of them seen only once. The sample was peripheral blood, taken on day 0 of MenACWY control vaccination. The clonotype was recovered from an adult in good health. This chain links TRBV21-1 with TRBJ2-7; the D call of TRBD1 is as the table states it, not checked on the DNA. TRBV21-1 constitutes a pseudogene. CDR3: CASSKGDRWFHEQYV. The CDR3 DNA sequence: TGTGCCAGCAGCAAAGGGGACAGGTGGTTCCACGAGCAGTACGTC.